The rows below give T cell receptor beta chains drawn from one sample of a study of long-term antiretroviral therapy in people with HIV. Sequenced by immunoSEQ multiplex PCR; TCRdb stores in-frame clones only, minus some. The repertoire includes 20,000 to 30,000 clones, roughly four fifths of them detected once, and 5.6% sits in the top ten. The source material was unsorted PBMCs, sampled 0.7 years before starting antiretroviral therapy. These receptors were collected from a man aged 25 to 40 with HIV. The CDR3 runs from the conserved cysteine through the conserved F or W. The D gene is left open where the match is weak. Clone size is not always given. Where it is, it says once, few, many or a class for expanded clones.

V	size	D	J	DNA	CDR3
TRBV19	NA	NA	TRBJ2-2	TGTGCCAGTAGTCGACAATCGAACACCGGGGAGCTGTTTTTT	CASSRQSNTGELFF
TRBV28	few	NA	TRBJ1-3	TGTGCCAGCAACGACGGAGGGAACGGAAACACCATATATTTT	CASNDGGNGNTIYF
TRBV7-9	NA	NA	TRBJ2-1	TGTGCCAGCAGCTTAGTCAGCTACAATGAGCAGTTCTTC	CASSLVSYNEQFF
TRBV6-6	NA	TRBD2	TRBJ2-5	TGTGCCAGCAGGCAACCGGGACTAGCGGGACAAGAGACCCAGTACTTC	CASRQPGLAGQETQYF
TRBV7-9	NA	NA	TRBJ2-7	TGTGCCAGCAGCGAGGACAGACTTACGAGTTATGGAGAAGAGCAGTACTTC	CASSEDRLTSYGEEQYF
TRBV7-9	few	TRBD2	TRBJ2-7	TGTGCCATCGGACTAGCGGGGGGGCGGGAGCAGTACTTC	CAIGLAGGREQYF
TRBV15	once	NA	TRBJ2-1	TGTGCCACCAGCAGAGGAGGGAGCTCCTACAATGAGCAGTTCTTC	CATSRGGSSYNEQFF
TRBV5-1	once	NA	TRBJ1-4	TGCGCCAGCAGCTTGGGGGGGGCAACTAATGAAAAACTGTTTTTT	CASSLGGATNEKLFF
TRBV29-1	NA	TRBD2	TRBJ2-5	TGCAGCGTTGCGGGACTAGCGGGAGGGCCAGGGGGCCAAGAGACCCAGTACTTC	CSVAGLAGGPGGQETQYF
TRBV5-8	NA	NA	TRBJ2-7	TGTGCCAGCAGCTTGGGTGCTCCCTACGAGCAGTACTTC	CASSLGAPYEQYF
TRBV7-3	NA	NA	TRBJ2-2	TGTGCCAGCAGTTTGGGGTCGACAGGCATAACGAACACCGGGGAGCTGTTTTTT	CASSLGSTGITNTGELFF
TRBV5-1	NA	TRBD2	TRBJ2-1	TGCGCCAGCAGCCTGGGACTAGCGGGCAAGGGTGAGCAGTTCTTC	CASSLGLAGKGEQFF
TRBV5-1	NA	NA	TRBJ2-7	TGCGCCAGCAGCTATGAACGTGCGGGTGCGGAGCAGTACTTC	CASSYERAGAEQYF
TRBV29-1	NA	NA	TRBJ1-4	TGCAGCGTTGAAGTGGGGGCCACGGATGAAAAACTGTTTTTT	CSVEVGATDEKLFF
TRBV4-2	NA	NA	TRBJ1-5	TGTGCCAGCAGCCAAGATGGGGCAAATAGCAATCAGCCCCAGCATTTT	CASSQDGANSNQPQHF
TRBV2	few	TRBD1	TRBJ2-2	TGTGCCAGCAGTTCCGGGACAGATATAACCGGGGAGCTGTTTTTT	CASSSGTDITGELFF
TRBV5-5	once	TRBD1	TRBJ2-7	TGTGCCAGCAGCTCAGCCGGGACAGGGTTTGACGAGCAGTACTTC	CASSSAGTGFDEQYF
TRBV28	NA	NA	TRBJ2-2	TGTGCCAGCAGCGCCGGGACACACACCGGGGAGCTGTTTTTT	CASSAGTHTGELFF
TRBV19	NA	NA	TRBJ1-5	TGTGCCAGTAGTGACAGGTCTCAGCCCCAGCATTTT	CASSDRSQPQHF
TRBV18	NA	NA	TRBJ2-7	TGTGCCAGCTCACCGTTGGACGTACGGGGTGAGCAGTACTTC	CASSPLDVRGEQYF
TRBV4-1	NA	NA	TRBJ2-7	TGCGCCAGCAGCCTTATTTTTGAGAAATTTTACGAGCAGTACTTC	CASSLIFEKFYEQYF
TRBV28	NA	NA	TRBJ2-1	TGTGCCAGCTGGGTTGGGCACAATGAGCAGTTCTTC	CASWVGHNEQFF
TRBV6-1	NA	NA	TRBJ2-3	TGTGCCAGCTGGGGCGGGACAGCGGCCACAGATACGCAGTATTTT	CASWGGTAATDTQYF
TRBV5-6	NA	TRBD1	TRBJ2-1	TGTGCCAGCAGCTTGTCCCCCGGGACAGGTAAGCCGAATGAGCAGTTCTTC	CASSLSPGTGKPNEQFF
TRBV19	NA	TRBD1	TRBJ1-2	TGTGCCAGTAGCCTCCAGGGACAGGGGGATGGCTACACCTTC	CASSLQGQGDGYTF
TRBV12-5	NA	NA	TRBJ2-1	TGTGCTAGTGGTTTCTCCGTCATTGAGCAGTTCTTC	CASGFSVIEQFF
TRBV11-2	NA	TRBD2	TRBJ2-1	TGTGCCAGCAGCTCTCTAGCGGGAGGGCCCCCCGTGCAGTTCTTC	CASSSLAGGPPVQFF
TRBV28	once	TRBD2	TRBJ2-7	TGTGCCAGCAGTTTATCTACTAGCGGGGGGTTCAACGAGCAGTACTTC	CASSLSTSGGFNEQYF
TRBV5-1	NA	TRBD1	TRBJ1-2	TGCGCCAGCAGCTTGGGCTCGGGACAGGGGCACTATGGCTACACCTTC	CASSLGSGQGHYGYTF
TRBV7-8	once	NA	TRBJ1-4	TGTGCCAGCAGCCGGGGCTCTACTAATGAAAAACTGTTTTTT	CASSRGSTNEKLFF
TRBV2	NA	NA	TRBJ2-3	TGTGCCAGCAGTGAACTGGCGGGTACTCTCACAGATACGCAGTATTTT	CASSELAGTLTDTQYF
TRBV6-5	few	NA	TRBJ1-6	TGTGCCAGCAGTCCCGGTAATTCACCCCTCCACTTT	CASSPGNSPLHF
TRBV15	NA	NA	TRBJ1-1	TGTGCCACCAGCAGAGATAATACGGTTTTAACTGAAGCTTTCTTT	CATSRDNTVLTEAFF
TRBV13	NA	TRBD2	TRBJ2-7	TGTGCCAGCAGCTTAACTAGCGGGGGATACGAGCAGTACTTC	CASSLTSGGYEQYF
TRBV7-2	few	NA	TRBJ2-7	TGTGCCAGCAGCTTTAGCCCCTACGAGCAGTACTTC	CASSFSPYEQYF
TRBV7-9	NA	TRBD1	TRBJ1-2	TGTGCCAGCAGCGAACAGGGGATAGGATCGGTTGACTATGGCTACACCTTC	CASSEQGIGSVDYGYTF
TRBV19	NA	TRBD1	TRBJ1-2	TGTGCCAGTAGTTCCGTCGGACAGGGACCCTATGGCTACACCTTC	CASSSVGQGPYGYTF
TRBV9	NA	NA	TRBJ2-1	TGTGCCAGCAGCGTAGAGGGGTCCAGTCGGCAGTTCTTC	CASSVEGSSRQFF
TRBV4-2	NA	NA	TRBJ2-3	TGTGCCCATGGAGAGACTAGCACAGATACGCAGTATTTT	CAHGETSTDTQYF
TRBV20-1	NA	NA	TRBJ2-5	TGCAGTGCTTCCCTACAAGAGACCCAGTACTTC	CSASLQETQYF
TRBV15	NA	TRBD1	TRBJ1-2	TGTGCCACCGGGACAGGGGGCGATGGGAGAATAGGCTACACCTTC	CATGTGGDGRIGYTF
TRBV27	NA	TRBD1	TRBJ1-2	TGTGCCAGCAGTAACGACAGGGGGGGAGGTGGCTACACCTTC	CASSNDRGGGGYTF
TRBV15	NA	NA	TRBJ1-2	TGTGCCACCAGCAGAGATGGGGGTAGAGGTGGCTACACCTTC	CATSRDGGRGGYTF
TRBV11-3	NA	NA	TRBJ2-2	TGTGCCAGCAGCTTAGATGGGACCGGGGAGCTGTTTTTT	CASSLDGTGELFF
TRBV6-5	NA	NA	TRBJ2-7	TGTGCCAGCAGTTACTCAGGGGGCGAGCAGTACTTC	CASSYSGGEQYF
TRBV4-1	NA	TRBD1	TRBJ2-1	TGCGCCAGCAGGGAGGGGACAGGGGTCCCCAATGAGCAGTTCTTC	CASREGTGVPNEQFF
TRBV5-6	NA	TRBD1	TRBJ2-7	TGTGCCAGCAGGTCGACAGGGGGGCGATACGAGCAGTACTTC	CASRSTGGRYEQYF
TRBV5-6	NA	NA	TRBJ1-2	TGTGCCAGCAGCTTGGAGGGGCGGGGGTATGGCTACACCTTC	CASSLEGRGYGYTF
TRBV27	NA	NA	TRBJ2-7	TGTGCCAGCAGTGCAAGGGGTCACGAGCAGTACTTC	CASSARGHEQYF
TRBV5-1	once	NA	TRBJ1-4	TGCGCCAGCAGCTTGGGAAGTCGGGAAAAACTGTTTTTT	CASSLGSREKLFF
TRBV2	NA	TRBD2	TRBJ2-1	TGTGCCAGCAGTGCTACCGGGGGGACCTACAATGAGCAGTTCTTC	CASSATGGTYNEQFF
TRBV5-1	NA	NA	TRBJ1-1	TGCGCCAGCAGCTTGACGAACACTGAAGCTTTCTTT	CASSLTNTEAFF
TRBV5-1	NA	TRBD1	TRBJ2-7	TGCGCCAGCAGCTCGACAGGGGAGCAGTACTTC	CASSSTGEQYF
TRBV4-2	NA	NA	TRBJ2-3	TGTGCCAGCAGCCAAGCGGCAGGGGAGGCAGATACGCAGTATTTT	CASSQAAGEADTQYF
TRBV4-3	NA	NA	TRBJ2-2	TGCGCCAGCAGCCCGCATGGGGGGCAGGCCGGGGAGCTGTTTTTT	CASSPHGGQAGELFF
TRBV27	NA	NA	TRBJ2-3	TGTGCCAGCACCAACCACCGGGGGTCAGATACGCAGTATTTT	CASTNHRGSDTQYF
TRBV27	NA	NA	TRBJ2-1	TGTGCCAGCAGTCCGCCCCGGATACAGGCCTACAATGAGCAGTTCTTC	CASSPPRIQAYNEQFF
TRBV4-1	NA	NA	TRBJ1-1	TGCGCCAGCAGCCAAGATGTCGTATACACTGAAGCTTTCTTT	CASSQDVVYTEAFF